This T cell receptor beta chain appears in the sequencing data of a study of shared clonotypes between healthy human individuals. CDR3 length: 15 amino acids. J was trimmed by 4 bases and V by 5 bases; bases with no gene match: 11. Germline V lookup: CDR1 MDHEN, CDR2 SYDVKM. Terminally differentiated effector memory CD45RA+ cells were excluded by CCR7 positive selection of CD45RO-negative cells. Measured with immunoSEQ multiplex PCR; TCRdb has only the in-frame clones, and not every one. The data show a few hundred thousand clones, with about 95% seen just once and roughly 0.1% held by the top ten. The receptor's source is a woman in her 30s in good health. The genes are TRBV28 and TRBJ2-7; 7 nucleotides agree with TRBD2. The sample taken for sequencing was naive CD8+ T cells sorted from blood. The CDR3 is CASSPPGEGGYEQYF. DNA for the CDR3: TGTGCCAGCAGTCCCCCTGGGGAGGGAGGGTACGAGCAGTACTTC. The full variable domain, its missing parts supplied by reference TRBV28 and TRBJ2-7, is DVKVTQSSRYLVKRTGEKVFLECVQDMDHENMFWYRQDPGLGLRLIYFSYDVKMKEKGDIPEGYSVSREKKERFSLILESASTNQTSMYLCASSPPGEGGYEQYFGPGTRLTVT.